Listed below are T cell receptor beta chains from one sample, sequenced in a study of brain T cells in children with intractable seizures. Produced via immunoSEQ multiplex PCR; TCRdb's table is partial and in-frame only. Here the sample spans approximately 77,000 clones, more than 85% being singletons. The sample in question was peripheral blood, obtained at surgery. The receptors here all came from a boy in the first two years of life with tuberous sclerosis and intractable seizures. Both conserved end residues are part of each CDR3. The D gene is left open where the match is weak. Where a row states a size, it is once, few, many or the class of an expanded clone; other rows omit it.

j_gene,d_gene,abundance,v_gene,CDR3nt,CDR3aa
TRBJ2-7,.,.,TRBV11-3,TGTGCCAGCAGCTTAGGGGGGGACAGCTCCTACGAGCAGTACTTC,CASSLGGDSSYEQYF
TRBJ1-1,.,.,TRBV9,TGTGCCAGCAGCGTCTCAGTGAACACTGAAGCTTTCTTT,CASSVSVNTEAFF
TRBJ2-7,TRBD2,.,TRBV7-2,TGTGCCAGCAGCGGCGGGACTAGCGGGGTGCCCTACGAGCAGTACTTC,CASSGGTSGVPYEQYF
TRBJ1-4,.,.,TRBV7-9,TGTGCCAGCAGAAGAAGCGAGGGGAATGAAAAACTGTTTTTT,CASRRSEGNEKLFF
TRBJ1-1,.,.,TRBV28,TGTGCCAGCCGCTCACTACGGCGAAGCCCCGGGGCTTTCTTT,CASRSLRRSPGAFF
TRBJ1-3,TRBD1,.,TRBV4-1,TGCGCCAGCAGCCCGGGACAGGGGTCTGGAAACACCATATATTTT,CASSPGQGSGNTIYF
TRBJ1-1,TRBD1,.,TRBV5-1,TGCGCCAGCAGCTTGGGAGTTCGGACAGGACACACTGAAGCTTTCTTT,CASSLGVRTGHTEAFF
TRBJ1-2,.,.,TRBV6-4,TGTGCCAGCAGTAGGGTCTGGGGGAGCGGCTACACCTTC,CASSRVWGSGYTF
TRBJ1-2,.,.,TRBV29-1,TGCAGCGTTGAAGGAGGGTCCTCTAACTATGGCTACACCTTC,CSVEGGSSNYGYTF
TRBJ1-1,.,.,TRBV5-1,TGCGCCAGCAGCTTGGCCCCGGGGGAGGCTGAAGCTTTCTTT,CASSLAPGEAEAFF
TRBJ1-1,TRBD1,.,TRBV27,TGTGCCAGCAGGGCGGACCGGACAGGGGCGATGAACACTGAAGCTTTCTTT,CASRADRTGAMNTEAFF
TRBJ1-1,.,.,TRBV2,TGTGCCAGCAGTGACCCAGGAACGGGAACTGAAGCTTTCTTT,CASSDPGTGTEAFF
TRBJ1-1,.,.,TRBV7-3,TGTGCCAGCAGCTTAACTCTGAGGACTGAAGCTTTCTTT,CASSLTLRTEAFF
TRBJ1-2,.,.,TRBV5-6,TGTGCCAGCAGCCCAGGGGATTCGCCATTCTATGGCTACACCTTC,CASSPGDSPFYGYTF
TRBJ1-4,.,.,TRBV7-2,TGTGCCAGCAGGGAACAGGGAGGCACTAATGAAAAACTGTTTTTT,CASREQGGTNEKLFF
TRBJ1-1,.,.,TRBV12-3/TRBV12-4,TGTGCCAGCAGCCCAGGGTACACTGAAGCTTTCTTT,CASSPGYTEAFF
TRBJ1-2,.,once,TRBV14,TGTGCCAGCAGCCAAGTACCTCCGCTAAAGGATGGCTACACCTTC,CASSQVPPLKDGYTF
TRBJ1-3,.,.,TRBV30,TGTGCCTGGATAGGGGACACTGGAAACACCATATATTTT,CAWIGDTGNTIYF
TRBJ1-5,.,.,TRBV5-1,TGCGCCAGCAGCTTCCAGGGGAGCAATCAGCCCCAGCATTTT,CASSFQGSNQPQHF
TRBJ2-3,TRBD2,.,TRBV2,TGTGCCAGCAGGCCCGGGACTAGCGCTACAGATACGCAGTATTTT,CASRPGTSATDTQYF
TRBJ2-5,.,.,TRBV4-1,TGCGCCAGCAGCCAAGAAGGCCGGACCGCAGAGACCCAGTACTTC,CASSQEGRTAETQYF
TRBJ2-5,TRBD2,.,TRBV7-6,TGTGCCAGCAGCTGGACTAGCGGGGGTGGAGAGACCCAGTACTTC,CASSWTSGGGETQYF
TRBJ2-3,.,.,TRBV27,TGTGCCAGCAGTCCCAACCTCGCAGATACGCAGTATTTT,CASSPNLADTQYF
TRBJ1-5,.,.,TRBV30,TGTGCCTGGAAGAGGACAGATAGCAATCAGCCCCAGCATTTT,CAWKRTDSNQPQHF
TRBJ2-7,TRBD2,.,TRBV5-1,TGCGCCAGCAGCGCAACTAGCGGTGGCTCCTACGAGCAGTACTTC,CASSATSGGSYEQYF
TRBJ2-3,.,.,TRBV24-1,TGTGCCACCAGTGATTCATCGCAGGGCGCGAGCACAGATACGCAGTATTTT,CATSDSSQGASTDTQYF
TRBJ1-2,TRBD1,once,TRBV5-5,TGTGCCAGCACCCTAAAGGGCCCTGTACAGGGGACAGAGAATGGCTACACCTTC,CASTLKGPVQGTENGYTF
TRBJ2-2,.,.,TRBV11-2,TGTGCCAGCAGAACATTCAGAGGCCAGGGGGGAACAGTCGGGGAGCTGTTTTTT,CASRTFRGQGGTVGELFF
TRBJ2-7,TRBD1,.,TRBV5-6,TGTGCCAGCAGCTTCCGGGACAGGGTATTCTACGAGCAGTACTTC,CASSFRDRVFYEQYF
TRBJ2-7,TRBD2,.,TRBV13,TGTGCCAGCAGCTTTCCTAGCGGGAGCCGAAACGAGCAGTACTTC,CASSFPSGSRNEQYF
TRBJ1-6,.,.,TRBV3-1/TRBV3-2,TGTGCCAGCAGCCAAAAGGGGATTCTGGGGGGTTCACCCCTCCACTTT,CASSQKGILGGSPLHF
TRBJ1-3,.,.,TRBV7-6,TGTGCCAGCAGTCGTATTTCGGGAAACACCATATATTTT,CASSRISGNTIYF
TRBJ2-7,TRBD2,once,TRBV7-9,TGTGCCAGCAGCTTAGTAGCGGGGGTCTACGAGCAGTACTTC,CASSLVAGVYEQYF
TRBJ1-1,.,.,TRBV5-1,TGCGCCAGCAGCTTGGTAGGGCAGGGAGTCGGGGAAGCTTTCTTT,CASSLVGQGVGEAFF
TRBJ2-5,.,.,TRBV30,TGTGCCTGGAATCGGGGAGAAGAGACCCAGTACTTC,CAWNRGEETQYF
TRBJ2-1,.,once,TRBV20-1,TGCAGTGCTAGTTACCCCGGCAGGGATACTTTCAATGAGCAGTTCTTC,CSASYPGRDTFNEQFF
TRBJ2-5,TRBD2,.,TRBV11-3,TGTGCCAGCAGCCAAGGGGGACTAGCGGGAGAGGGAGAGACCCAGTACTTC,CASSQGGLAGEGETQYF
TRBJ1-2,.,.,TRBV27,TGTGCCAGCAGCTCACTTACAGGAGGGTTCTATGGCTACACCTTC,CASSSLTGGFYGYTF
TRBJ2-1,.,.,TRBV4-1,TGCGCCAGCAGCCAAGTAAGTTCTGGATATGAGCAGTTCTTC,CASSQVSSGYEQFF
TRBJ2-2,.,.,TRBV5-8,TGTGCCAGCAGCTTGGGGGGGACTTACACCGGGGAGCTGTTTTTT,CASSLGGTYTGELFF
TRBJ2-7,TRBD2,once,TRBV7-2,TGTGCCAGCAGCGTAACTAGCGGGGGGATTTACGAGCAGTACTTC,CASSVTSGGIYEQYF
TRBJ2-7,.,.,TRBV5-1,TGCGCCAGCAGCTTGGCTGCGGGACACACATCCTACGAGCAGTACTTC,CASSLAAGHTSYEQYF
TRBJ2-7,.,.,TRBV5-1,TGCGCCAGCAGCTTGACCGACAGCCTTACAACCTACGAGCAGTACTTC,CASSLTDSLTTYEQYF
TRBJ2-3,.,.,TRBV19,TGTGCCAGTAGTAATATGGCCTATGGTTTTTCAGGACTCCTCACAGATACGCAGTATTTT,CASSNMAYGFSGLLTDTQYF
TRBJ1-2,.,.,TRBV5-1,TGCGCCAGCAGCTTGGAAGGGGGTCTATCTAGCGGCTACACCTTC,CASSLEGGLSSGYTF
TRBJ2-1,TRBD2,.,TRBV11-2,TGTGCCAGCAGCTTAAGGTGGGAGCGGGGATCCTACAATGAGCAGTTCTTC,CASSLRWERGSYNEQFF
TRBJ2-1,.,.,TRBV6-2/TRBV6-3,TGTGCCAGCAGTTACAGGACAGCTGCCTACAATGAGCAGTTCTTC,CASSYRTAAYNEQFF
TRBJ2-1,.,.,TRBV6-1,TGTGCCAGCAGTGAACAGGGGGGGCACAATGAGCAGTTCTTC,CASSEQGGHNEQFF
TRBJ2-3,.,.,TRBV4-1,TGCGCCAGCAGGATAGAAAACGGTCGTACCACAGATACGCAGTATTTT,CASRIENGRTTDTQYF
TRBJ1-2,.,.,TRBV19,TGTGCCAGTAGCGCCGGATTCTATGGCTACACCTTC,CASSAGFYGYTF
TRBJ2-7,TRBD1,.,TRBV11-3,TGTGCCAGCAGCCAGGGACAGGGATCTTCTTACGAGCAGTACTTC,CASSQGQGSSYEQYF